The 20 T cell receptor beta chains below all came from one sample that was sequenced in a study of cytomegalovirus exposure and HLA in healthy donors. Amplification used 60 Vbeta primers and 13 Jbeta primers. Here immunoSEQ multiplex PCR was the method, and the copy in TCRdb shows in-frame clones only, minus some. The table has over 110,000 clones, 82% seen once. The sequenced material came from PBMCs. Receptors were obtained from a male donor in good health and CMV-seronegative.

The rearrangement joins TRBV11-1 to TRBJ2-3; possibly TRBD2 for D (6 bases). The V end lost 5 bases, the J end lost 0 bases, and 18 bases lay between the germline ends. The CDR3 extends over 17 amino acids. Germline V gene sequence: CDR1 SGHAT, CDR2 FQDESV (reference sequence). The CDR3 coding sequence is TGTGCCAGCAGCCTTAACAGTCTAGCGAAAAGCACAGATACGCAGTATTTT. Its protein product is CASSLNSLAKSTDTQYF. Full variable domain (remainder filled in from reference TRBV11-1 and TRBJ2-3): EAEVAQSPRYKITEKSQAVAFWCDPISGHATLYWYRQILGQGPELLVQFQDESVVDDSQLPKDRFSAERLKGVDSTLKIQPAELGDSAMYLCASSLNSLAKSTDTQYFGPGTRLTVL.

This clone came up once. This chain connects TRBV29-1 to TRBJ2-2, with TRBD2 matching 7 bases. Germline CDR1 reads SQVTM; CDR2 reads ANQGSEA. The length of the CDR3 is 15 residues. The J segment lost 5 bases and the V segment lost 4 bases, leaving 10 bases of the junction unmatched. Written as DNA, the CDR3 is TGCAGCGTTGGAACGGCGGGAGAGGGGACCGGGGAGCTGTTTTTT. Its protein product is CSVGTAGEGTGELFF.

This chain connects TRBV10-1 to TRBJ2-1; maybe TRBD1 (6 bases). The germline V gene has CDR1 WNHNN and CDR2 SYGVQD (reference sequence). The CDR3 is 13 residues long. The V end lost 9 bases, the J end lost 7 bases, and 16 bases lay between the germline ends. The CDR3 sequence: CASAQGQGNEQFF. DNA for the CDR3: TGCGCCAGTGCCCAGGGGCAGGGGAATGAGCAGTTCTTC.

V gene TRBV5-4 combines with J gene TRBJ2-1; tentatively, D is TRBD1 (6 bases). Trimming left V 0 bases short and J 6 bases short, with 13 bases between. Germline CDR1 is SGHNT and CDR2 is YYREEE (reference sequence). This CDR3 comprises 15 residues. The CDR3, as DNA: TGTGCCAGCAGCTTGGGCCAGGGGCCGGGCAATGAGCAGTTCTTC. The encoded protein is CASSLGQGPGNEQFF.

This sequence joins TRBV4-3 and TRBJ2-1, with 9 positions matching TRBD2. V gave up 1 base and J gave up 5 bases; unmatched junction bases: 6. CDR1 is LGHNA, CDR2 YSLEER, per germline. CDR3 length equals 16 residues. In DNA form, the CDR3 reads TGCGCCAGCAGCCAAGCAGGCGGGAGGGCGGACAATGAGCAGTTCTTC. Amino acid sequence: CASSQAGGRADNEQFF.

The CDR3: CAWDGGNEQFF. The CDR3 region has the DNA TGTGCCTGGGACGGAGGGAATGAGCAGTTCTTC. The chain carries TRBV7-9 and TRBJ2-1; possibly TRBD2 for D (6 bases). V shed 11 bases and J shed 7 bases, with 12 bases lying between them. This CDR3 spans 11 amino acids. CDR1 and CDR2 (germline): SEHNR, FQNEAQ (reference sequence).

The chain joins TRBV4-1 to TRBJ2-5, with D possibly being TRBD2 (5 bases). Germline V gene sequence: CDR1 MGHRA, CDR2 YSYEKL. CDR3 length: 16 amino acids. V lost 4 bases and J 7 bases, leaving 22 bases between the germline ends. The CDR3 is CASSPLKDSRWGTQYF. DNA of the CDR3: TGCGCCAGCAGCCCCCTTAAGGACTCGCGGTGGGGGACCCAGTACTTC.

Written as DNA, the CDR3 is TGTGCCAGCAGTGACGGGTCCTACGAGCAGTACTTC. The encoded protein is CASSDGSYEQYF. The V gene is TRBV2, the J gene TRBJ2-7; no firm D call. V shed 3 bases and J shed 1 base, with 4 bases lying between them. Germline V CDR1 and CDR2: SNHLY, FYNNEI. The CDR3 sequence is 12 residues long.

The genes are TRBV19 and TRBJ1-3; D is unresolved. CDR3 size: 16 residues. Germline V gene sequence: CDR1 LNHDA, CDR2 SQIVND (reference sequence). Trimming pared 5 bases from V and 2 bases from J, leaving 16 bases between. The CDR3 protein is CASSGGPGDTGNTIYF. In DNA, the CDR3 is TGTGCCAGTAGTGGAGGACCCGGGGATACTGGAAACACCATATATTTT.

The chain joins TRBV7-3 to TRBJ2-1, with a tentative D call TRBD2 (5 bases). Germline CDR1 reads SGHTA; CDR2 reads FQGTGA. This CDR3 is 11 amino acids long. Trimming removed 2 bases from V and 9 bases from J, with 5 bases in between. This CDR3 is CASSLGGEQFF. The DNA for the CDR3 is TGTGCCAGCAGCTTAGGAGGTGAGCAGTTCTTC.

The CDR3 region is CASGLGGDPIYGYTF. The CDR3, as DNA: TGTGCTAGTGGTTTGGGGGGGGACCCTATCTATGGCTACACCTTC. The V call is TRBV12-5, the J call TRBJ1-2; maybe TRBD1 (5 bases). The germline V and J ends were trimmed by 1 base and 4 bases, with 13 bases remaining between them. The germline V gene has CDR1 LGHNT and CDR2 FRNRAP. The CDR3 length is 15 residues. The complete variable domain, with remaining parts taken from reference TRBV12-5 and TRBJ1-2, reads DARVTQTPRHKVTEMGQEVTMRCQPILGHNTVFWYRQTMMQGLELLAYFRNRAPLDDSGMPKDRFSAEMPDATLATLKIQPSEPRDSAVYFCASGLGGDPIYGYTFGSGTRLTVV.

This sequence joins TRBV28 and TRBJ2-1; no definite D call. Deletions cut 3 bases from V and 6 bases from J, with 9 bases between. The germline gives CDR1 MDHEN, CDR2 SYDVKM. This CDR3 region has 13 residues. The CDR3 region is CASSFGAGNEQFF. The CDR3, as DNA: TGTGCCAGCAGTTTTGGCGCAGGCAATGAGCAGTTCTTC.

The rearrangement joins TRBV7-2 to TRBJ2-7; 7 nucleotides line up with TRBD2. V lost 2 bases, J lost 2 bases, and 3 bases stayed unmatched. The CDR3 contains 14 residues. The V gene's germline CDR1 is SGHTA and CDR2 FQGNSA. The CDR3 spells CASSLREGTYEQYF. The CDR3 DNA reads as TGTGCCAGCAGCTTAAGGGAGGGAACCTACGAGCAGTACTTC.

This clone was recorded once. The V gene is TRBV7-8, the J gene TRBJ2-2, with no clear D. This CDR3 region has 15 residues. V was pared by 4 bases and J by 4 bases, with 13 bases between. From germline, CDR1 is SGHVS and CDR2 FQNEAQ. CDR3 nucleotides: TGTGCCAGCAGCTCTGACGAGGAACTCACCGGGGAGCTGTTTTTT. Amino acids: CASSSDEELTGELFF.

This rearrangement joins TRBV28 to TRBJ2-7, with D possibly being TRBD1 (5 bases). This CDR3 region has 13 residues. V lost 3 bases and J lost 12, with 18 bases in between. Germline V lookup: CDR1 MDHEN, CDR2 SYDVKM. The CDR3 is CASSFRVERVLYF. The DNA for the CDR3 is TGTGCCAGCAGTTTCAGGGTCGAACGGGTTCTGTACTTC.

The CDR3 is CAISDGGTRSYEQYF. In nucleotides, the CDR3 is TGTGCCATCAGTGATGGCGGGACGCGTTCCTACGAGCAGTACTTC. V is TRBV10-3 and J is TRBJ2-7; D is perhaps TRBD2 (6 bases). The CDR3 loop spans 15 amino acids. V lost 3 bases and J lost 1, with 13 bases in between. CDR1 and CDR2 (germline): ENHRY, SYGVKD.

This chain uses TRBV5-6 with TRBJ1-2, with D possibly matching TRBD1 (5 bases). V shed 0 bases and J shed 1 base, with 16 bases lying between them. Germline V lookup: CDR1 SGHDT, CDR2 YYEEEE. The CDR3 contains 17 residues. The CDR3 region has the DNA TGTGCCAGCAGCTTGGCATTGACAGAAACTTTTAACTATGGCTACACCTTC. This encodes CASSLALTETFNYGYTF.

V and J are TRBV7-2 and TRBJ1-1; TRBD1 matches 9 bases. This CDR3 contains 15 residues. Germline CDR1 reads SGHTA; CDR2 reads FQGNSA. V lost 3 bases and J lost 1; bases outside the gene matches: 3. CDR3 protein: CASSFRTGANTEAFF. The CDR3 DNA reads as TGTGCCAGCAGCTTTCGGACAGGGGCGAACACTGAAGCTTTCTTT.

This clone was recorded a few times. This sequence joins TRBV7-2 and TRBJ2-7; 8 bases fit TRBD2. CDR3 length: 18 amino acids. V was pared by 2 bases and J by 4 bases, with 16 bases of the junction left unmatched. In germline, CDR1 is SGHTA, CDR2 FQGNSA. The CDR3 DNA follows: TGTGCCAGCAGCTTAAGTTCCGTGGTTGTGCGGGGGGTTTACGAGCAGTACTTC. Amino acid sequence: CASSLSSVVVRGVYEQYF.

The V gene is TRBV9, the J gene TRBJ2-2; possibly TRBD1 for D (5 bases). The germline V and J ends were trimmed by 0 bases and 4 bases, with 10 bases remaining between them. CDR3 length: 15 residues. CDR1 is SGDLS and CDR2 is YYNGEE in the germline V gene. CDR3 DNA: TGTGCCAGCAGCGTAGACCAGGGTATCACCGGGGAGCTGTTTTTT. Its translation: CASSVDQGITGELFF.